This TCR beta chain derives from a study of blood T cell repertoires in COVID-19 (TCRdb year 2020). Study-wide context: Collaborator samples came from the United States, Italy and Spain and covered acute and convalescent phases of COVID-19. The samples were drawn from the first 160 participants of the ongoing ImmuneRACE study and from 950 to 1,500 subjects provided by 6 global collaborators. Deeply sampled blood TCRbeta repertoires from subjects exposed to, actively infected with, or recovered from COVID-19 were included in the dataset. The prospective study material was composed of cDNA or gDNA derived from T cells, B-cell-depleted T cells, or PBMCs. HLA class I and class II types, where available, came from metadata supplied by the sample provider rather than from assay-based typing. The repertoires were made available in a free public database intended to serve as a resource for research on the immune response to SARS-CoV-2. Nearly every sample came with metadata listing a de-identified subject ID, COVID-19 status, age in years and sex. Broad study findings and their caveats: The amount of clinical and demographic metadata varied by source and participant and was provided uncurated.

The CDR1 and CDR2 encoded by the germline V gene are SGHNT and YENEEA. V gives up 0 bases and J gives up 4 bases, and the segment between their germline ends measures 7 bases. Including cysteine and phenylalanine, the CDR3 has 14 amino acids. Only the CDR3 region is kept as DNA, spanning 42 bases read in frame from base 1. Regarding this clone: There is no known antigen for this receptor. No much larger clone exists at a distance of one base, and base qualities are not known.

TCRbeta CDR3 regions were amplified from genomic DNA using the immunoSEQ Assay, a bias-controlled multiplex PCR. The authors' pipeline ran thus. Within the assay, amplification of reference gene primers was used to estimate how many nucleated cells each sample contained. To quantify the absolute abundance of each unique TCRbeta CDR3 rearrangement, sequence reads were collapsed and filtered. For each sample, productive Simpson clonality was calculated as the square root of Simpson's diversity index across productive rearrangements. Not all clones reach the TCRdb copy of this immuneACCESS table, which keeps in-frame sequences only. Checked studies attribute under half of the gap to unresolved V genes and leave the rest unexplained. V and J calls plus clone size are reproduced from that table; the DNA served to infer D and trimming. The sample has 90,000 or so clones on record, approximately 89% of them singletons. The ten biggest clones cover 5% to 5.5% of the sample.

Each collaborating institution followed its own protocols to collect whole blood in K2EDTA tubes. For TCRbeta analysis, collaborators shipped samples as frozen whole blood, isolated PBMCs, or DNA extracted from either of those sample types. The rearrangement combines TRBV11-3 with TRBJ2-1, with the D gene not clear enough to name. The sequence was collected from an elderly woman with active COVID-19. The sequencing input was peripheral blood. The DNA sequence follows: TGTGCCAGCAGCTTAGATTCACGGTACAATGAGCAGTTCTTC. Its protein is CASSLDSRYNEQFF. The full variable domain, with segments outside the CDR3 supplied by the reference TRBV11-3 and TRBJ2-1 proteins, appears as EAGVVQSPRYKIIEKKQPVAFWCNPISGHNTLYWYLQNLGQGPELLIRYENEEAVDDSQLPKDRFSAERLKGVDSTLKIQPAELGDSAVYLCASSLDSRYNEQFFGPGTRLTVL.